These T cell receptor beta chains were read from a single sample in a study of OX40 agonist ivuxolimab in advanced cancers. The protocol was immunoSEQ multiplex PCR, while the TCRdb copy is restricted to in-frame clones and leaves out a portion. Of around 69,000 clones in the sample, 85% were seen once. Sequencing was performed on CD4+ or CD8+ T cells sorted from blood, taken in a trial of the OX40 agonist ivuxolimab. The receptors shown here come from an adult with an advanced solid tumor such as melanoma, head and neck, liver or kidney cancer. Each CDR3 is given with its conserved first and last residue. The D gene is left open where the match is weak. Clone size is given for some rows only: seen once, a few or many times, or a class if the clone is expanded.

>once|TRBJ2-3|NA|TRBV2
TGTGCCAGCAGTGAGCTAGCGTACCTATATAGCACAGATACGCAGTATTTT
CASSELAYLYSTDTQYF
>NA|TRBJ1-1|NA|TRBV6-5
TGTGCCAGCAGACCCGGTGGGGGGGCGGACACTGAAGCTTTCTTT
CASRPGGGADTEAFF
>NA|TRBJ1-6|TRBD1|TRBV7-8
TGTGCCAGTCTCAGGGGGCAAAATTCACCCCTCCACTTT
CASLRGQNSPLHF
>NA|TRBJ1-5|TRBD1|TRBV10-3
TGTGCCATCTCCGCTAACCCAGGGGGCGTTAGCAATCAGCCCCAGCATTTT
CAISANPGGVSNQPQHF
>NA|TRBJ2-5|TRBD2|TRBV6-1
TGTGCCAGCAGTGACGCTGGGAGGGGACAAGAGACCCAGTACTTC
CASSDAGRGQETQYF
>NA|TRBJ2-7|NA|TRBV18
TGTGCCAGCTCATACTTCGGAAGGGGCGACTACGAGCAGTACTTC
CASSYFGRGDYEQYF
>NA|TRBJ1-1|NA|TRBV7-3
TGTGCCAGCAGTGCTCTACCGAACACTGAAGCTTTCTTT
CASSALPNTEAFF
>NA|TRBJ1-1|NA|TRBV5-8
TGTGCCAGCAGCTTGACCAGCAAGAACACTGAAGCTTTCTTT
CASSLTSKNTEAFF
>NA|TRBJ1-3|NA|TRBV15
TGTGCCACCAGCAGAGTCCCAGACCTCGGATGGACTGGAAACACCATATATTTT
CATSRVPDLGWTGNTIYF
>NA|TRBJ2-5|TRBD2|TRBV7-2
TGTGCCAGCACGTCCCGGGGGGGAGGTCGCCAAGAGACCCAGTACTTC
CASTSRGGGRQETQYF
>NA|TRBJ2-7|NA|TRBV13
TGTGCCAGCAGCCGAATGACTCTCAAGGTGGAGCAGTACTTC
CASSRMTLKVEQYF
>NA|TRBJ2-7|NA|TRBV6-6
TGTGCCAGCAGTTACTACAGCTACGAGCAGTACTTC
CASSYYSYEQYF
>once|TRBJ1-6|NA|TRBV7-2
TGTGCCAGCAGCTTAGATTGGGGGACGGAGATAATAGCACCCCTCCACTTT
CASSLDWGTEIIAPLHF
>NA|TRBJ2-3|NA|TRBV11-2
TGTGCCAGCAGCTTAGACCCGGGACTCCCCGCCCCGCAGTATTTT
CASSLDPGLPAPQYF
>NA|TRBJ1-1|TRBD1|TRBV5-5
TGTGCCAGCAGACTCGGACAGGGGACGGGTGGCACTGAAGCTTTCTTT
CASRLGQGTGGTEAFF
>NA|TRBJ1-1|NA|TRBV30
TGTGCCTGGACAGGGGCATGGGTGAACACTGAAGCTTTCTTT
CAWTGAWVNTEAFF
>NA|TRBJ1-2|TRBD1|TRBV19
TGTGCCACCACTCGGGCCCCGGGACAGGACCCATATGGCTACACCTTC
CATTRAPGQDPYGYTF
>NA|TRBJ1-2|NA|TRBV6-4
TGTGCCAGCAGAGCCACCGACAGTAACTATGGCTACACCTTC
CASRATDSNYGYTF
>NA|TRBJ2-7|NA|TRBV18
TGTGCCAGCTCACCTTGGGATTCAGCCTACGAGCAGTACTTC
CASSPWDSAYEQYF
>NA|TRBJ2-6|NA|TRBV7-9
TGTGCCAGCAGCTTCAGCTCTGGGGCCAACGTCCTGACTTTC
CASSFSSGANVLTF
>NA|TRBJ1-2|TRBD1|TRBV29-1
TGCAGCGTTGTCGTCGCTGTGGGGACAGCCTATGGCTACACCTTC
CSVVVAVGTAYGYTF
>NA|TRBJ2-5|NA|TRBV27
TGTGCCAGCAGTTCCCTAGGGACTGCGGAAGAGACCCAGTACTTC
CASSSLGTAEETQYF
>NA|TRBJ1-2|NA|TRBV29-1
TGCAGCGTGGGCAGGGAGGCTAACTATGGCTACACCTTC
CSVGREANYGYTF
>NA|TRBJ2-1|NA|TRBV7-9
TGTGCCAGCAGCCCCCTCCCTCTAGCCCCGCCCTACAATGAGCAGTTCTTC
CASSPLPLAPPYNEQFF
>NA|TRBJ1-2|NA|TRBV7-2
TGTGCCAGCAGCCCAGGGGCTTACTATGGCTACACCTTC
CASSPGAYYGYTF
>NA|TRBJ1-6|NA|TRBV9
TGTGCCAGCAGCGTAGAAAGTTCACCCCTCCACTTT
CASSVESSPLHF
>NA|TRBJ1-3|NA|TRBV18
TGTGCCAGCTCACCATTCGGAAACACCATATATTTT
CASSPFGNTIYF
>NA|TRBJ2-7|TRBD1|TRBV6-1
TGTGCCAGCAGTGAGTATTGGACAGGGCCTGGCGAGCAGTACTTC
CASSEYWTGPGEQYF
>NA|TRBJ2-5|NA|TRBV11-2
TGTGCCAGCTCTGGGAGTAGGGAGACCCAGTACTTC
CASSGSRETQYF
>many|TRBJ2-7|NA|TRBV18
TGTGCCAGCTCACCCGAAACCTACGAGCAGTACTTC
CASSPETYEQYF
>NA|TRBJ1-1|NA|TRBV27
TGTGCCAGCAGCCCGCGAAGGAGCCAGGTTGTTTTCTTT
CASSPRRSQVVFF
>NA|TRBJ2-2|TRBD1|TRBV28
TGTGCCAGCAGAACCCAGGGGGTCAACACCGGGGAGCTGTTTTTT
CASRTQGVNTGELFF
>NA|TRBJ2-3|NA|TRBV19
TGTGCCAGTAGTATAGATCCGGGCAGGGTAGCAGATACGCAGTATTTT
CASSIDPGRVADTQYF
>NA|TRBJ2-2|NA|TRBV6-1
TGTGCCAGCAGTGAAGGAGGGTGGGACACCGGGGAGCTGTTTTTT
CASSEGGWDTGELFF
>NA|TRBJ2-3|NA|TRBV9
TGTGCCAGCAGCGTAGACACAGATACGCAGTATTTT
CASSVDTDTQYF
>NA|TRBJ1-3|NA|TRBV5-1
TGCGCCAGCAGTTACCAACTCCCTGGGGGTTCTGGAAACACCATATATTTT
CASSYQLPGGSGNTIYF
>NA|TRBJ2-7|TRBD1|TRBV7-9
TGTGCCAGCAGCAAGGACAGGGGAAACGACGAGCAGTACTTC
CASSKDRGNDEQYF
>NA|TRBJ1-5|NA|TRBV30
TGTGCCTGGAGTGGGGACAGCAATCAGCCCCAGCATTTT
CAWSGDSNQPQHF
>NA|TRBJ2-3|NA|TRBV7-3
TGTGCCAGCAGCTCCCGAGCAGCCACAGATACGCAGTATTTT
CASSSRAATDTQYF
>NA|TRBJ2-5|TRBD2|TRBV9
TGTGCCAGCAGCGACGGGACTAGCGGGGGGGCCTCGGAGACCCAGTACTTC
CASSDGTSGGASETQYF
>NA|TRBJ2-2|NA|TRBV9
TGTGCCAGCAGCGTAGGTCAGGGCTTCACCGGGGAGCTGTTTTTT
CASSVGQGFTGELFF
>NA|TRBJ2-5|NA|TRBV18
TGTGCCAGCTCACCCCGAGCTTTCCAAGAGACCCAGTACTTC
CASSPRAFQETQYF
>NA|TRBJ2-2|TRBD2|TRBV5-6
TGTGCCAGCAGCTTGGGTGTCAAGCGGGGGGGCCGGGACACCGGGGAGCTGTTTTTT
CASSLGVKRGGRDTGELFF
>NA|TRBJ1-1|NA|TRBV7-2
TGTGCCAGCAGCTTAGTACTCTGGTACACTGAAGCTTTCTTT
CASSLVLWYTEAFF
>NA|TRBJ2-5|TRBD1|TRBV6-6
TGTGCCAGCAGGCTAGGGGGCGGAGAGACCCAGTACTTC
CASRLGGGETQYF
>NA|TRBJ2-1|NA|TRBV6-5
TGTGCCAGCAGTACTGGGGGGGGCCAGCAGTTCTTC
CASSTGGGQQFF
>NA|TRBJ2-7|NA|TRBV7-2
TGTGCCAGCAGCTTCCACACTCGACCCTACGAGCAGTACTTC
CASSFHTRPYEQYF